These T cell receptor beta chains were read from a single sample in a study of blood T cells in healthy people across ages. TCRdb analysed the 5' RACE reads with MiXCR anew, one entry per CDR3 protein. The sample contains approximately 1.5 million distinct CDR3 sequences, approximately 43% of which appear only once. The source material was blood. All receptors derive from a woman under 30 in good health. The CDR3 runs from the conserved cysteine through the conserved F or W. A D gene is named only where the DNA matches it firmly. The listing skips clone size in some rows; elsewhere it reads once, few, many or a size class.

V gene: TRBV29-1
D gene: NA
clone size: NA
J gene: TRBJ2-7
CDR3 protein: CSVDFYPNSGGGEQYF
CDR3 DNA: TGCAGCGTTGATTTTTACCCCAACTCCGGGGGTGGCGAGCAGTACTTC

V gene: TRBV3-1
D gene: NA
clone size: NA
J gene: TRBJ2-7
CDR3 protein: CASSRSNRELYEQYF
CDR3 DNA: TGTGCCAGCAGTCGGAGTAACAGGGAACTCTACGAGCAGTACTTC

V gene: TRBV20-1
D gene: TRBD1
clone size: few
J gene: TRBJ1-5
CDR3 protein: CSADEGAGNQPQHF
CDR3 DNA: TGCAGTGCCGATGAGGGGGCGGGTAATCAGCCCCAGCATTTT

V gene: TRBV13
D gene: NA
clone size: NA
J gene: TRBJ2-7
CDR3 protein: CASSSSGTTGYDYEQYF
CDR3 DNA: TGTGCCAGCAGCTCCTCGGGTACCACAGGGTATGATTACGAGCAGTACTTC

V gene: TRBV4-3
D gene: TRBD2
clone size: NA
J gene: TRBJ2-7
CDR3 protein: CASSQALAASCEQYF
CDR3 DNA: TGCGCCAGCAGCCAAGCCCTAGCGGCGTCCTGCGAGCAGTACTTC

V gene: TRBV6-5
D gene: NA
clone size: NA
J gene: TRBJ2-1
CDR3 protein: CASSYTGILYNEQFF
CDR3 DNA: TGTGCCAGCAGTTACACAGGCATCCTTTACAATGAGCAGTTCTTC

V gene: TRBV6-2/TRBV6-3
D gene: NA
clone size: NA
J gene: TRBJ2-7
CDR3 protein: CASVRRLAINNEQYF
CDR3 DNA: TGTGCCAGCGTCCGAAGGCTAGCCATAAACAATGAGCAGTACTTC

V gene: TRBV5-5
D gene: TRBD1
clone size: NA
J gene: TRBJ1-1
CDR3 protein: CASIRTGLNTEAFF
CDR3 DNA: TGTGCCAGCATCCGGACAGGGTTGAACACTGAAGCTTTCTTT

V gene: TRBV4-3
D gene: TRBD1
clone size: NA
J gene: TRBJ2-5
CDR3 protein: CASSQGTGTWETQYF
CDR3 DNA: TGCGCCAGCAGCCAAGGGACAGGGACGTGGGAGACCCAGTACTTC

V gene: TRBV4-3
D gene: NA
clone size: NA
J gene: TRBJ2-7
CDR3 protein: CASSQGGLPSPYEQYF
CDR3 DNA: TGCGCCAGCAGCCAAGGGGGGTTACCCTCTCCCTACGAGCAGTACTTC

V gene: TRBV4-1
D gene: TRBD1
clone size: NA
J gene: TRBJ2-2
CDR3 protein: CASSYRTGGNTGELFF
CDR3 DNA: TGCGCCAGCAGCTACCGGACAGGGGGGAACACCGGGGAGCTGTTTTTT

V gene: TRBV14
D gene: NA
clone size: NA
J gene: TRBJ1-1
CDR3 protein: CASSAGSHTEAFF
CDR3 DNA: TGTGCCAGCAGCGCGGGCTCACACACTGAAGCTTTCTTT

V gene: TRBV6-5
D gene: NA
clone size: few
J gene: TRBJ1-2
CDR3 protein: CASSYSDEGFYGYTF
CDR3 DNA: TGTGCCAGCAGTTACTCGGACGAGGGGTTCTATGGCTACACCTTC

V gene: TRBV4-1
D gene: NA
clone size: NA
J gene: TRBJ2-6
CDR3 protein: CASSQTSTGLGANVLTF
CDR3 DNA: TGCGCCAGCAGCCAGACGTCGACAGGTCTAGGGGCCAACGTCCTGACTTTC

V gene: TRBV10-3
D gene: NA
clone size: few
J gene: TRBJ1-2
CDR3 protein: CAISELQNYGYTF
CDR3 DNA: TGTGCCATCAGTGAGCTCCAGAACTATGGCTACACCTTC

V gene: TRBV21-1
D gene: NA
clone size: NA
J gene: TRBJ2-3
CDR3 protein: CASSKVGPRTDTQYF
CDR3 DNA: TGTGCCAGCAGCAAAGTTGGCCCCCGCACAGATACGCAGTATTTT

V gene: TRBV3-1
D gene: NA
clone size: few
J gene: TRBJ2-4
CDR3 protein: CASSQDPRERSRNIQYF
CDR3 DNA: TGTGCCAGCAGCCAAGATCCTCGGGAAAGGTCGAGAAACATTCAGTACTTC

V gene: TRBV9
D gene: TRBD2
clone size: NA
J gene: TRBJ2-1
CDR3 protein: CASSRLAGAAYNEQFF
CDR3 DNA: TGTGCCAGCAGCAGACTAGCGGGGGCTGCCTACAATGAGCAGTTCTTC

V gene: TRBV28
D gene: TRBD2
clone size: few
J gene: TRBJ2-1
CDR3 protein: CASLAWGGRGNEQFF
CDR3 DNA: TGTGCCAGCCTAGCGTGGGGCGGGAGGGGAAATGAGCAGTTCTTC